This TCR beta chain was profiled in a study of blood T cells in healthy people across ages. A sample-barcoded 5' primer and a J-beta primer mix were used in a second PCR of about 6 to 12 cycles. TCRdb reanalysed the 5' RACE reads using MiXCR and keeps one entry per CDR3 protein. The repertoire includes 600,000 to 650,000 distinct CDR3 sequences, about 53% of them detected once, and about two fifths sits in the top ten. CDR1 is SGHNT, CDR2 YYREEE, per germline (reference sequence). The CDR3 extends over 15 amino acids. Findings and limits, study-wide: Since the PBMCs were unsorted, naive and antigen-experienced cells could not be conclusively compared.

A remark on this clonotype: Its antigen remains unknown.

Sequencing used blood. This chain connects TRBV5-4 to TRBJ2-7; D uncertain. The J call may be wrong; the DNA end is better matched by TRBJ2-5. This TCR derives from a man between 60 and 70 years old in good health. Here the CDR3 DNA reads TGTGCCAGCAGCTTGGAGGGCCAGGTGGGAGAGACCCAGTACTTC. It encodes CASSLEGQVGETQYF.